The entry below describes one T cell receptor (beta chain). The Seattle patients joined while their infection was active and were tracked longitudinally afterward. Source study methods: Scientists estimated how many nucleated cells there were by amplifying reference gene primers. This table comes from immunoSEQ multiplex PCR, and its TCRdb copy is limited to in-frame clones, with some not included. The V and J calls and clone size are taken from that table; D and trimming were inferred from the DNA. This table holds some 170,000 clones, about four fifths found once. This record belongs to a study of blood T cell repertoires in COVID-19. About the study: The United States, Italy and Spain provided the acute and convalescent COVID-19 samples. Sources were T cells, B-cell-depleted T cells, or PBMCs; the material itself was cDNA or gDNA.

After removal of 8 bases from V and 2 bases from J, the junction contained 3 bases not matched to a gene. CDR1 is SNHLY and CDR2 is FYNNEI in the germline V gene. CDR3 size: 14 residues. Sample: peripheral blood. This TCR was recovered from a woman aged 40 to 49 with COVID-19, enrolled during active disease. This sequence joins TRBV2 and TRBJ2-6; 7 bases align to TRBD2. As DNA, the CDR3 is TGTGCCAGCTTGAGCGGGGCTGGGGCCAACGTCCTGACTTTC. Its translation is CASLSGAGANVLTF.